The T cell receptor (beta chain) under discussion was sequenced for a study of Ad26.COV2.S vaccination and SARS-CoV-2 variants. Notes on the study in general: The breadth of spike-specific CD8+ and CD4+ T cell responses after vaccination was reportedly substantial.

Details on this clone: Its target is not known.

Sequencing was performed with immunoSEQ multiplex PCR; in TCRdb, only in-frame clones are kept and a portion is missing. The sample lists fewer than 900,000 clones, more than 80% occurring once. Treatment defined: approximately 18 received Ad26.COV2.S at low or high dose, single or two shots; roughly 5 received placebo; per-sample allocation not given. Day 63 after the first vaccine or placebo injection was the time point for sampling. This Boston cohort included adults aged 18-55 years. This receptor was obtained from a person between 18 and 65 years old who received the Ad26.COV2.S COVID-19 vaccine or a placebo. Sequenced here: peripheral blood, sampled in a trial of Ad26.COV2.S vaccine versus placebo.

This CDR3 is CASSPQGHHEKLFF. The CDR3 bases are TGTGCCAGCAGCCCCCAGGGGCACCATGAAAAACTGTTTTTT. The genes are TRBV7-9 and TRBJ1-4; a possible D gene is TRBD1 (6 bases). The V gene's germline CDR1 is SEHNR and CDR2 FQNEAQ (reference sequence). There are 14 residues in the CDR3. V dropped 5 bases and J dropped 6 bases, with 13 bases sitting between them.